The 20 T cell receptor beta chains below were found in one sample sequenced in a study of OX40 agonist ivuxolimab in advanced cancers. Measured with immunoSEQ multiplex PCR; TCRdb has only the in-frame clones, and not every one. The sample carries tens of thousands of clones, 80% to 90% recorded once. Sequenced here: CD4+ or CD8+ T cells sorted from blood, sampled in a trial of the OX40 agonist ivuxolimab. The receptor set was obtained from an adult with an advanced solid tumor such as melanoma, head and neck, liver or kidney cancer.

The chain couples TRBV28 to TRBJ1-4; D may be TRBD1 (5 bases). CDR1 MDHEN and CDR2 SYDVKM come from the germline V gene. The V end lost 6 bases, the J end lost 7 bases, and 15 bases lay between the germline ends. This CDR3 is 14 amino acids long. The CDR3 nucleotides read TGTGCCAGCAGGGTAGCAGGGCTCTCTGAAAAACTGTTTTTT. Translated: CASRVAGLSEKLFF.

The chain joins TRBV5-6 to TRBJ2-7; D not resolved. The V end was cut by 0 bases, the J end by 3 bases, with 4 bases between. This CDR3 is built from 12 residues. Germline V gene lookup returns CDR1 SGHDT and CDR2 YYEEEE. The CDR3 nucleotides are TGTGCCAGCAGCTTGGTCGGCTACGAGCAGTACTTC. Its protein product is CASSLVGYEQYF. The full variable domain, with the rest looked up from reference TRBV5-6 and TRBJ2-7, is DAGVTQSPTHLIKTRGQQVTLRCSPKSGHDTVSWYQQALGQGPQFIFQYYEEEERQRGNFPDRFSGHQFPNYSSELNVNALLLGDSALYLCASSLVGYEQYFGPGTRLTVT.

The CDR3 protein is CASSPIANPWGANSPLHF. The CDR3 DNA reads TGTGCCAGCAGTCCTATTGCCAACCCCTGGGGTGCCAATTCACCCCTCCACTTT. V is TRBV27 and J is TRBJ1-6; D unresolved. The CDR3 spans 18 residues. Trimming shortened V by 5 bases and J by 7 bases, and 24 bases separated the two germline ends. Germline V gene lookup returns CDR1 MNHEY and CDR2 SMNVEV (reference sequence).

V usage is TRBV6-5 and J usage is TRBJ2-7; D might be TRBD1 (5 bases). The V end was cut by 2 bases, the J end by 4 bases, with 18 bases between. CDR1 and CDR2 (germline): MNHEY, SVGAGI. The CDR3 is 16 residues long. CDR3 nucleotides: TGTGCCAGCAGTTACCCCGACAGAGTCCCCTCTTACGAGCAGTACTTC. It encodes CASSYPDRVPSYEQYF.

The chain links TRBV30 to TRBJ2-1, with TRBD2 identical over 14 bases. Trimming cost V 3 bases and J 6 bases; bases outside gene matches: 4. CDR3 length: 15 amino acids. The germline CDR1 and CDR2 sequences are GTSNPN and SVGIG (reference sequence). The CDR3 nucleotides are TGTGCCTGGAGCGCGGGACTAGCGGGAGTCAATGAGCAGTTCTTC. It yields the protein CAWSAGLAGVNEQFF. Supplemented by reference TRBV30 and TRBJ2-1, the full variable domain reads SQTIHQWPATLVQPVGSPLSLECTVEGTSNPNLYWYRQAAGRGLQLLFYSVGIGQISSEVPQNLSASRPQDRQFILSSKKLLLSDSGFYLCAWSAGLAGVNEQFFGPGTRLTVL.

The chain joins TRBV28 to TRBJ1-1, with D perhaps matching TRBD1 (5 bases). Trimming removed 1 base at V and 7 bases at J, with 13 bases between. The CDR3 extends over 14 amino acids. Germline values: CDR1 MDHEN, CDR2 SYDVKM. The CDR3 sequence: CASSLSGANFEAFF. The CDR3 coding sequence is TGTGCCAGCAGTTTATCTGGGGCCAACTTTGAAGCTTTCTTT.

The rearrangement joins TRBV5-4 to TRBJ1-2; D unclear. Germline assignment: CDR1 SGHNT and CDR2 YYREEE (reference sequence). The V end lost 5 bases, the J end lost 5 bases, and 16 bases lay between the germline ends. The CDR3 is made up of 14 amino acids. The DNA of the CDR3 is TGTGCCAGCAGGGTCTGGAGGGTGGAGTATGGCTACACCTTC. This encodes CASRVWRVEYGYTF.

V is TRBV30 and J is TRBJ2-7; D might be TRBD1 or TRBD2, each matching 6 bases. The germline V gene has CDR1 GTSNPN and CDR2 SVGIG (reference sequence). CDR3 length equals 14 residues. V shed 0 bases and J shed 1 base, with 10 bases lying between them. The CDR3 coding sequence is TGTGCCTGGAGTGTAGGAGGGGGATCCTACGAGCAGTACTTC. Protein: CAWSVGGGSYEQYF.

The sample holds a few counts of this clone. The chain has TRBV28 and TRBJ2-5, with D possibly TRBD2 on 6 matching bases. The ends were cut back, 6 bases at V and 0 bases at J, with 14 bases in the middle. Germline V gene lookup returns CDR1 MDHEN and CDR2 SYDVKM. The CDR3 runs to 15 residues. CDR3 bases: TGTGCCAGCAGGTTGGGACGGGACTACCAAGAGACCCAGTACTTC. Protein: CASRLGRDYQETQYF.

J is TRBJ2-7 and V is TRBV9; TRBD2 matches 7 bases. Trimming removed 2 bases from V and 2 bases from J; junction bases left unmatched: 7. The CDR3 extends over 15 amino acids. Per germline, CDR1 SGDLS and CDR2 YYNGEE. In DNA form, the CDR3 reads TGTGCCAGCAGCGTCCGGGACTATCTCCCCTACGAGCAGTACTTC. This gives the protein CASSVRDYLPYEQYF. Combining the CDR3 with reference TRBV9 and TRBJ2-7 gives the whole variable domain DSGVTQTPKHLITATGQRVTLRCSPRSGDLSVYWYQQSLDQGLQFLIQYYNGEERAKGNILERFSAQQFPDLHSELNLSSLELGDSALYFCASSVRDYLPYEQYFGPGTRLTVT.

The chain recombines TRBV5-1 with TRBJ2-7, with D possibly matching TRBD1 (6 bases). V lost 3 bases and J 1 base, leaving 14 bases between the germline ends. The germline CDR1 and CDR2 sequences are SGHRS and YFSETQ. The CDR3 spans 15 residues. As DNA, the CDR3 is TGCGCCAGCAGCTCCCCACAGGGAATTTCCTACGAGCAGTACTTC. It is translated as CASSSPQGISYEQYF.

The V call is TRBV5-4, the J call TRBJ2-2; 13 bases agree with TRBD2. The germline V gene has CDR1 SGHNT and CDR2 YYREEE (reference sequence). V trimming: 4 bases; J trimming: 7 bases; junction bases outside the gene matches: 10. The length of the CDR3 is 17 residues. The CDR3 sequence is CASSPGTSGTSGGELFF. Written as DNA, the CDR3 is TGTGCCAGCAGCCCCGGGACTAGCGGGACGTCAGGCGGGGAGCTGTTTTTT.

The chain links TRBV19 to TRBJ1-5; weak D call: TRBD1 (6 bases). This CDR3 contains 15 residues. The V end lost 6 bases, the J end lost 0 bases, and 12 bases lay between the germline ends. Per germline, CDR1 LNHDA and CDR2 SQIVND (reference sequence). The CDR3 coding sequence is TGTGCCAGTAGGGCGGAGGGACATAGCAATCAGCCCCAGCATTTT. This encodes CASRAEGHSNQPQHF.

The DNA of the CDR3 is TGTGCCAGCAGCCCACCCCCTAGCGGGAGGCTCCGGATCGAGCAGTACTTC. It encodes CASSPPPSGRLRIEQYF. The V and J genes are TRBV11-3 and TRBJ2-7, with TRBD2 identical over 11 bases. The CDR3 has 17 amino acids. Per the germline V gene, CDR1 is SGHNT and CDR2 is YENEEA. The V and J ends lost 5 bases and 6 bases, in that order; junction bases with no gene match: 15.

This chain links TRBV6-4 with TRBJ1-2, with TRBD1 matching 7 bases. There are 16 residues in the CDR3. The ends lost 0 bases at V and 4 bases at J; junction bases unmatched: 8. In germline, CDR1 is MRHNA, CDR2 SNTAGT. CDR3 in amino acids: CASSDSGGTEGYGYTF. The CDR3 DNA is TGTGCCAGCAGTGACTCGGGAGGGACAGAGGGCTATGGCTACACCTTC.

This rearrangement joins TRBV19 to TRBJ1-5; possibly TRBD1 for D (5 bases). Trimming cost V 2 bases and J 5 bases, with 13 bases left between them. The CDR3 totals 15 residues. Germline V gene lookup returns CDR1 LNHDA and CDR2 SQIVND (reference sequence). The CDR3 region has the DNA TGTGCCAGTAGTATATATGGGGCAGGAGATCAGCCCCAGCATTTT. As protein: CASSIYGAGDQPQHF.

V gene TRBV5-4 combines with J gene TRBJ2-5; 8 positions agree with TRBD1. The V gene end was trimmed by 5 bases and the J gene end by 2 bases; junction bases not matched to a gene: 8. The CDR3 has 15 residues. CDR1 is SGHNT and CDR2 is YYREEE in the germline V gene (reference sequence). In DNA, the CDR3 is TGTGCCAGCAGTCGCGCCCGGGACAGGCAAGAGACCCAGTACTTC. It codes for CASSRARDRQETQYF.

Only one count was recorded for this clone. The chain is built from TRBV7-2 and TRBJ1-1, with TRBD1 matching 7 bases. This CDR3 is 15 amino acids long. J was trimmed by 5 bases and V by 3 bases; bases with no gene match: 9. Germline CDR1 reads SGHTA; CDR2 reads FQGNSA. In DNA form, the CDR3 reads TGTGCCAGCAGCTTGCAGGGGGAAGGTACGACTGAAGCTTTCTTT. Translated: CASSLQGEGTTEAFF.

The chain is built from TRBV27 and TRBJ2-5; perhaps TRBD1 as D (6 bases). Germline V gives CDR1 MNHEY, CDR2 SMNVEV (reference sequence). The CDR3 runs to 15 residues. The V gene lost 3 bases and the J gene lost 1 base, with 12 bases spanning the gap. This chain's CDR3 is CASSFDGGRQETQYF. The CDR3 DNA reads TGTGCCAGCAGTTTTGATGGGGGCCGCCAAGAGACCCAGTACTTC.

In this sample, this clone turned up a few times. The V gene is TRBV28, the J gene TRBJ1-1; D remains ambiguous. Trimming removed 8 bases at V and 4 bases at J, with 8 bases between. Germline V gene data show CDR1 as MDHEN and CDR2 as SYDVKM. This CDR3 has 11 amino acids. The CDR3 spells CASRSSTEAFF. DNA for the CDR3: TGTGCCAGCCGCTCCTCCACTGAAGCTTTCTTT.